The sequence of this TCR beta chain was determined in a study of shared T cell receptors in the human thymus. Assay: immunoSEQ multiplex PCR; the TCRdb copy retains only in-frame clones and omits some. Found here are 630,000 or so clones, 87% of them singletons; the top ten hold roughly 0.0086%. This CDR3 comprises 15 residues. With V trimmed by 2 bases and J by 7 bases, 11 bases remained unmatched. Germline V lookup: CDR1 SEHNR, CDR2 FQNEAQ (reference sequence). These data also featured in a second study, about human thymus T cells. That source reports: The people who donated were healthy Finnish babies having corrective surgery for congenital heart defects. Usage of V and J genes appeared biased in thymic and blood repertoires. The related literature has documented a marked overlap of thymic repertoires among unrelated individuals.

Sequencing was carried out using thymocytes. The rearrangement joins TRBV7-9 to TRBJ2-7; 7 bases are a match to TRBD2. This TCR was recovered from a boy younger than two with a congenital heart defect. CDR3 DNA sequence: TGTGCCAGCAGCTTAAAGCGGGAAGGGCCCCGGGAGCAGTACTTC. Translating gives CASSLKREGPREQYF.